Listed below are T cell receptor beta chains from one sample, sequenced in a study of CD4 T cells in relation to SARS-CoV-2 and coronaviruses. No antigens are known for them. This table comes from immunoSEQ multiplex PCR, and its TCRdb copy is limited to in-frame clones, with some not included. The table records 23,000 or so clones, about three quarters of them present only once. The sample consisted of CD4+ T cells from PBMCs, cultured in vitro. The receptors here all came from a human donor in good health. Both conserved end residues are part of each CDR3. D genes are given only for firm matches. Some rows mark clone size as missing; the rest say once, few, many or name a class of expanded clone.

D gene	V gene	clone size	J gene	CDR3 length	CDR3 DNA	CDR3 protein
NA	TRBV5-1	NA	TRBJ2-5	15	TGCGCCAGCAGCCCTACGACGGGGGCCCTAGGGACCCAGTACTTC	CASSPTTGALGTQYF
NA	TRBV15	NA	TRBJ2-7	13	TGTGCCACCAGCGTCGGCTTCCCCTACGAGCAGTACTTC	CATSVGFPYEQYF
NA	TRBV25-1	NA	TRBJ1-4	14	TGTGCCAGCAGTCGGGACGCAACTAATGAAAAACTGTTTTTT	CASSRDATNEKLFF
TRBD1	TRBV20-1	few	TRBJ1-1	11	TGCAGTGCTAGAGGGGACAGTGAAGCTTTCTTT	CSARGDSEAFF
TRBD2	TRBV27	NA	TRBJ2-5	19	TGTGCCAGCAGTTTATGGCGGGAGTATAGTATTAGAGAGAGGGAGACCCAGTACTTC	CASSLWREYSIRERETQYF
NA	TRBV6-5	NA	TRBJ2-2	15	TGTGCCAGCAGTTACTCCTGGGCGAACACCGGGGAGCTGTTTTTT	CASSYSWANTGELFF
NA	TRBV6-6	NA	TRBJ1-2	15	TGTGCCAGCAGTTATGTTGGAGGGGGTAACTATGGCTACACCTTC	CASSYVGGGNYGYTF
NA	TRBV19	once	TRBJ1-4	14	TGTGCCAGTAGTCCTACAGGGTCTAGTGAAAAACTGTTTTTT	CASSPTGSSEKLFF
NA	TRBV18	NA	TRBJ2-5	16	TGTGCCAGCTCACCATTCGAGGGGGGCCGATCGGAGACCCAGTACTTC	CASSPFEGGRSETQYF
TRBD1	TRBV5-1	NA	TRBJ1-5	14	TGCGCCAGCAGCCCCGGGACAGGCGATCAGCCCCAGCATTTT	CASSPGTGDQPQHF
NA	TRBV7-9	NA	TRBJ2-2	14	TGTGCCAGCAGCTTAGGGGAAAACACCGGGGAGCTGTTTTTT	CASSLGENTGELFF
TRBD2	TRBV5-1	NA	TRBJ2-3	17	TGCGCCAGCAGCTTGGTTCTAGCGGGAGGAAGCACAGATACGCAGTATTTT	CASSLVLAGGSTDTQYF
TRBD1	TRBV15	NA	TRBJ2-7	16	TGTGCCACCAGCAGGGATACAGGGGGACACTCCTACGAGCAGTACTTC	CATSRDTGGHSYEQYF
NA	TRBV28	few	TRBJ2-2	18	TGTGCCAGCGGGGCGCGGAGGTGGCCAGCGGTTAACACCGGGGAGCTGTTTTTT	CASGARRWPAVNTGELFF
TRBD2	TRBV6-5	NA	TRBJ2-5	16	TGTGCCAGCAGTTACAGCGGCCTAGCGGTCCAAGAGACCCAGTACTTC	CASSYSGLAVQETQYF
TRBD1	TRBV3-1/TRBV3-2	NA	TRBJ2-1	13	TGTGCCAGCAGCCCGACAGGGGACAATGAGCAGTTCTTC	CASSPTGDNEQFF
NA	TRBV2	NA	TRBJ1-5	12	TGTGCCAGCGGCAGTCCCAATCAGCCCCAGCATTTT	CASGSPNQPQHF
TRBD1	TRBV28	NA	TRBJ1-6	15	TGTGCCAGCACCGCAACCGGGACAGGGGGCTCACCCCTCCACTTT	CASTATGTGGSPLHF
NA	TRBV10-1	NA	TRBJ2-6	16	TGCGCCAGCAGTGAGTTTGTCTCTCCCGGGGCCAACGTCCTGACTTTC	CASSEFVSPGANVLTF
NA	TRBV7-9	few	TRBJ1-4	14	TGTGCCAGTGACAGAGCAGGGGCAAATGAAAAACTGTTTTTT	CASDRAGANEKLFF
NA	TRBV19	once	TRBJ2-3	15	TGTGCCAGTACAACGCGGGACAGTTATACAGATACGCAGTATTTT	CASTTRDSYTDTQYF
TRBD1	TRBV5-1	NA	TRBJ2-7	13	TGCGCCAGCAGCGCCGGACAGGGATACGAGCAGTACTTC	CASSAGQGYEQYF
NA	TRBV24-1	once	TRBJ1-1	15	TGTGCCACCAGTGATTTGGTAAAGGTGAACACTGAAGCTTTCTTT	CATSDLVKVNTEAFF
NA	TRBV19	NA	TRBJ2-1	13	TGTGCCACCGAGACAGGAGAGTACAATGAGCAGTTCTTC	CATETGEYNEQFF
NA	TRBV3-1/TRBV3-2	once	TRBJ2-1	16	TGTGCCAGCAGCCAACCTACTAGTTCCTCCTACAATGAGCAGTTCTTC	CASSQPTSSSYNEQFF
NA	TRBV6-1	NA	TRBJ2-6	16	TGTGCCAGCAGTGATGGCGGGACATCTGGGGCCAACGTCCTGACTTTC	CASSDGGTSGANVLTF
NA	TRBV7-9	NA	TRBJ2-3	12	TGTGCCAGCAGCTTAATTGCAGATACGCAGTATTTT	CASSLIADTQYF
TRBD1	TRBV3-1/TRBV3-2	NA	TRBJ2-6	17	TGTGCCAGCAGCGTCCACCCTAAGGGGGCCGGGGCCAACGTCCTGACTTTC	CASSVHPKGAGANVLTF
TRBD2	TRBV20-1	NA	TRBJ2-3	11	TGCAGTGCTCTAGCGGGAGCGGCGCAGTATTTT	CSALAGAAQYF
NA	TRBV18	NA	TRBJ2-7	12	TGTGCCAGCTCCCTGGAGGGGCAGGCGGCGAACTTC	CASSLEGQAANF
TRBD1	TRBV12-5	NA	TRBJ1-3	13	TGTGCTAGTGGTGGGACAGAAGGAAACACCATATATTTT	CASGGTEGNTIYF
NA	TRBV7-2	NA	TRBJ1-5	14	TGTGCCAGCAGCAAGAAAGGGGGAGGGCAGCCCCAGCATTTT	CASSKKGGGQPQHF
NA	TRBV7-9	NA	TRBJ2-7	15	TGTGCCAGCAGTCTCTCGGAGGAGTACTCCTACGAGCAGTACTTC	CASSLSEEYSYEQYF
NA	TRBV19	NA	TRBJ2-1	14	TGTGCCAGTAGTATTGGGCCCCTCTACAATGAGCAGTTCTTC	CASSIGPLYNEQFF
TRBD2	TRBV2	once	TRBJ2-5	15	TGTGCCAGCAGGAGACTAGCGGGGCGACAAGAGACCCAGTACTTC	CASRRLAGRQETQYF
NA	TRBV7-3	NA	TRBJ2-1	13	TGTGCCAGCAGCCCCGGACTAAACAATGAGCAGTTCTTC	CASSPGLNNEQFF
NA	TRBV12-3/TRBV12-4	NA	TRBJ1-2	13	TGTGCCAGCAGTTTAGACCGGAACTATGGCTACACCTTC	CASSLDRNYGYTF
NA	TRBV11-3	NA	TRBJ2-2	14	TGTGCCAGCAGCCCAAGTCCCGTAACCGGGGAGCTGTTTTTT	CASSPSPVTGELFF
NA	TRBV10-3	NA	TRBJ2-1	12	TGTGCCACCCAAGACGGTTACAATGAGCAGTTCTTC	CATQDGYNEQFF
NA	TRBV2	few	TRBJ2-1	16	TGTGCCAGCAGTGACAGGGAATTTGGGATGTACAATGAGCAGTTCTTC	CASSDREFGMYNEQFF
NA	TRBV28	NA	TRBJ1-2	16	TGTGCCAGCAGTTTATTCAGGGGCTACGATAAGATTAGCTACACCTTC	CASSLFRGYDKISYTF
NA	TRBV12-1	NA	TRBJ2-2	16	TGTGCCAGCAGCTTTCCCGCTAGCGGCGAACACCGGGGAGCTGTTTTT	CASSFPASGEHRGAVF
TRBD2	TRBV6-1	NA	TRBJ2-2	15	TGTGCCAGCAGTGAACTAGCGGGAGGGCCCGGGGAGCTGTTTTTT	CASSELAGGPGELFF
TRBD1	TRBV11-3	few	TRBJ1-1	14	TGTGCCAGCAGCTGGACAGGGGGGAAGTCTGAAGCTTTCTTT	CASSWTGGKSEAFF
NA	TRBV5-6	once	TRBJ1-5	16	TGTGCCAGCAGCTGGGGTTGGGGGGGAAGCAATCAGCCCCAGCATTTT	CASSWGWGGSNQPQHF
TRBD1	TRBV24-1	NA	TRBJ1-1	15	TGTGCCACCAAAGGTCAGGGGGCGCCGGACACTGAAGCTTTCTTT	CATKGQGAPDTEAFF
NA	TRBV19	NA	TRBJ1-3	12	TGTGCCAGTAGTTCCCCGAAAGACACCATATATTTT	CASSSPKDTIYF
NA	TRBV5-1	NA	TRBJ1-1	15	TGCGCCAGCAGAGTAGACGGGATTTCGAACACTGAAGCTTTCTTT	CASRVDGISNTEAFF
NA	TRBV3-1/TRBV3-2	few	TRBJ1-2	15	TGTGCCAGCAGCCAAGACTCCTGGGGGGGCTATGGCTACACCTTC	CASSQDSWGGYGYTF
NA	TRBV5-1	NA	TRBJ2-1	17	TGCGCCAGCAGCTTGACGTCAGGGGATCCTTCCTACAATGAGCAGTTCTTC	CASSLTSGDPSYNEQFF
NA	TRBV7-9	NA	TRBJ1-3	16	TGTGCCAGCAGCTTAGATCTCACTAGCTCTGGAAACACCATATATTTT	CASSLDLTSSGNTIYF
TRBD1	TRBV5-1	NA	TRBJ1-1	14	TGCGCCAGCAGCCCGGACAGGGTGAACACTGAAGCTTTCTTT	CASSPDRVNTEAFF
TRBD2	TRBV18	NA	TRBJ2-1	15	TGTGCCAGCTCACCACCGGCTAGCGGGAGCAATGAGCAGTTCTTC	CASSPPASGSNEQFF
NA	TRBV3-1/TRBV3-2	NA	TRBJ1-5	16	TGTGCCAGCAGCCAAGTAGAGGGGACAAGCAATCAGCCCCAGCATTTT	CASSQVEGTSNQPQHF
NA	TRBV11-3	few	TRBJ1-1	13	TGTGCCAGCAGCTCAGCGATGAACACTGAAGCTTTCTTT	CASSSAMNTEAFF
NA	TRBV28	few	TRBJ2-2	13	TGTGCCAGTGGGGGTGGGGGCACCGGGGAGCTGTTTTTT	CASGGGGTGELFF
NA	TRBV6-2/TRBV6-3	NA	TRBJ1-2	15	TGTGCCAGCAGTTGGACCTACACGGAATTAGCTGGCTACACCTTC	CASSWTYTELAGYTF